This T cell receptor beta chain was obtained from a study of graft-versus-host responses after intestinal transplantation. Across the study: Transplants given to recipients were multivisceral, liver-intestinal, or isolated intestinal.

Generated by immunoSEQ multiplex PCR, the TCRdb table keeps only in-frame clones and is missing some. This table has 80,000 to 100,000 clones, about 90% appearing once. Findings and caveats of the study: Patients who carried graft-donor T cell macrochimerism also had high graft-versus-host to host-versus-graft clonal ratios in their allografts. GvH clonotypes were identified within recipient marrow, with a subset emerging first in ileum or blood. Maximum circulating GvH clone levels tracked with early post-transplant HvG decreases.

Concerning this clone itself: Its target is unknown.

Germline V lookup: CDR1 SGHRS, CDR2 YFSETQ. This CDR3 is built from 11 residues. V was cut by 0 bases and J by 8 bases, with 5 bases left in between. This sequence joins TRBV5-1 and TRBJ1-2; a weak D match, TRBD1 (5 bases). This TCR was recovered from a human donor who received an intestinal transplant. The specimen comprised unstimulated CD4+ T cells sorted from spleen or lymph node cells, sampled before intestinal transplant. The chain's CDR3 is CASSLDRGYTF. For the CDR3, the DNA is TGCGCCAGCAGCTTGGACAGGGGCTACACCTTC.